What follows is one TCR beta chain and its context. In this sample, this clonotype turned up a few times. This clone's antigen is unknown. Nothing much larger sits one base from this clone, and base qualities are not available. The sample belongs to a study of CD8 T cells in ankylosing spondylitis (dated by TCRdb to 2017 to 2019). As for the study more broadly: To find TCR variants linked to disease, the study profiled T cell receptor beta repertoires in ankylosing spondylitis patients and healthy donors. The full study cohort comprised around 23 ankylosing spondylitis patients and about 110 healthy donors. Peripheral blood samples were taken, and synovial fluid was additionally collected from ankylosing spondylitis patients.

The investigation overall reported the following: Some motif variants had previously been reported in the synovial fluid and blood of reactive arthritis patients, which suggests shared mechanisms of disease initiation. A CD8+ phenotype was shown by the disease-linked clones, which were found at relatively low frequencies in peripheral blood. Blood from ankylosing spondylitis patients appeared to be characterized by a TCR beta motif composed of about eight highly homologous amino acid variants. Significant enrichment of the disease-linked clones was reported in matched synovial fluid samples from ankylosing spondylitis patients.

For sequencing, an Illumina HiSeq 2500 was employed. TCR beta libraries were prepared by quantitative 5'-RACE with molecular barcodes. Regarding the original processing steps: Disease-linked TCR variants were identified with a new computational method built on a probabilistic model of VDJ rearrangement. TCRdb took the public reads, trimmed them with fastp at Q25, ran MiXCR for clone calling and kept in-frame beta chains. Rows merge per CDR3 protein into single entries with the most common DNA and genes. TCRdb, not the authors, supplied the V and J calls. The sample table shows almost 400,000 distinct CDR3 sequences, and approximately 20% are seen once. The ten largest clonotypes hold about a sixth of the sample. Sequencing input: blood, either unsorted or a sorted T cell fraction (not recorded which). This clonotype was obtained from a male donor with ankylosing spondylitis.

The nucleotide sequence reads as follows: TGCGCCAGCAGCTCGTGGGGGGGGAAACAAGAGACCCAGTACTTC. Translated, it reads CASSSWGGKQETQYF. The chain uses TRBV5-1 and TRBJ2-5; TRBD2 matches 7 bases in the middle. V is trimmed back by 3 bases and J by 2 bases, and the junction contains 7 bases that no gene match accounts for. From the germline V gene, CDR1 is SGHRS and CDR2 is YFSETQ. The CDR3 spans 15 residues, from the cysteine through the phenylalanine. Only CDR3 DNA is held: 45 bases, read in frame from base 1.